A single T cell receptor (beta chain) is shown here with its context. Use of 60 Vbeta and 13 Jbeta primers characterized the PCR. Clones were read by immunoSEQ multiplex PCR, and TCRdb kept only the in-frame ones, dropping some. The data contain about 150,000 clones, over 70% of them seen just once; the ten biggest clones take up about 5.6%. These data belong to a study of cytomegalovirus exposure and HLA in healthy donors. Study details: An earlier analysis found 120 million or so unique TCR beta sequences from about 190 million T cells.

There are 16 residues in the CDR3. Losses at the gene ends were 6 bases for V and 4 bases for J; bases not matched to a gene: 10. From germline, CDR1 is MNHEY and CDR2 SMNVEV (reference sequence). The sample comprised PBMCs. This sequence originates from a man younger than 40 in good health and CMV-seropositive. The J gene is TRBJ1-5, the V gene TRBV27; 9 nucleotides align to TRBD1. The DNA for the CDR3 is TGTGCCAGCAGCCACCTTCAGGGACAGGGTAATCAGCCCCAGCATTTT. This sequence encodes CASSHLQGQGNQPQHF.